The 31 T cell receptor beta chains reported below all come from one sample, sequenced in a study of shared clonotypes between healthy human individuals. CD45RO negativity and positive selection for CCR7 defined naive CD8 cells, a population that excluded terminally differentiated effector memory CD45RA+ cells. Clones were sequenced by immunoSEQ multiplex PCR, and TCRdb holds only the in-frame ones, with some missing. The sample lists some 580,000 clones, 98% occurring once. Source material: naive CD8+ T cells sorted from blood. The receptors were gathered from a young man in good health.

The chain is built from TRBV6-1 and TRBJ2-6; 10 bases map to TRBD1. CDR1 and CDR2 from the germline V gene are MNHNS and SASEGT. The CDR3 covers 20 residues. The trim removed 0 bases at V and 0 bases at J, leaving 8 bases unmatched. CDR3 bases: TGTGCCAGCAGTGAAGCACTTCTCTGGACAGGGGGCTCTGGGGCCAACGTCCTGACTTTC. Translating gives CASSEALLWTGGSGANVLTF.

Concerning this clone: The same CDR3 is also encoded by other DNA sequences in this sample. The rearrangement joins TRBV5-5 to TRBJ2-1; 7 nucleotides match TRBD2. Per the germline V gene, CDR1 is SGHKS and CDR2 is YYEKEE (reference sequence). The CDR3 runs 14 residues. The junction had 4 bases not matched to a gene; V was cut back by 2 bases and J by 5 bases. CDR3 sequence: CASSFGLADNEQFF. In DNA form, the CDR3 reads TGTGCCAGCAGCTTCGGGCTAGCGGACAATGAGCAGTTCTTC.

V gene TRBV21-1 combines with J gene TRBJ2-4. TRBV21-1 is a known pseudogene. CDR3 length: 16 amino acids. The CDR3 sequence is CASTRTAPEAKNIQYF. The DNA for the CDR3 is TGTGCCAGCACCCGGACGGCACCAGAAGCCAAAAACATTCAGTACTTC.

The chain employs TRBV6-5 and TRBJ1-4, with 8 bases that match TRBD1. The junction had 7 bases not matched to a gene; V was cut back by 2 bases and J by 8 bases. Per germline, CDR1 MNHEY and CDR2 SVGAGI. The CDR3 length is 15 residues. This CDR3 is CASSYRQGAWEKLFF. The DNA for the CDR3 is TGTGCCAGCAGTTACCGGCAGGGGGCTTGGGAAAAACTGTTTTTT.

This clone was detected once. This chain connects TRBV30 to TRBJ2-2; D perhaps matches TRBD1 (6 bases). The ends were cut back, 0 bases at V and 6 bases at J, with 8 bases in the middle. Per germline, CDR1 GTSNPN and CDR2 SVGIG (reference sequence). The CDR3 runs 13 residues. The CDR3 coding sequence is TGTGCCTGGAGTGTAGGGGGTCCCGGGGAGCTGTTTTTT. This codes for CAWSVGGPGELFF. The whole variable domain, remainder taken from reference TRBV30 and TRBJ2-2, is SQTIHQWPATLVQPVGSPLSLECTVEGTSNPNLYWYRQAAGRGLQLLFYSVGIGQISSEVPQNLSASRPQDRQFILSSKKLLLSDSGFYLCAWSVGGPGELFFGEGSRLTVL.

The chain couples TRBV9 to TRBJ2-7, with D tentatively TRBD2 (5 bases). V was clipped by 0 bases and J by 0 bases, with 7 bases between them. The CDR3 has 14 residues. Germline V lookup: CDR1 SGDLS, CDR2 YYNGEE. CDR3 sequence: CASSVGGISYEQYF. Here the CDR3 DNA reads TGTGCCAGCAGCGTAGGAGGGATCTCCTACGAGCAGTACTTC.

The chain employs TRBV5-1 and TRBJ2-1, with D perhaps TRBD1 or TRBD2 (6 bases each). The germline V gene has CDR1 SGHRS and CDR2 YFSETQ. The CDR3 extends over 13 amino acids. The V and J ends lost 0 bases and 8 bases respectively, with 9 bases between them. This chain's CDR3 is CASSLVGGHEQFF. CDR3 DNA sequence: TGCGCCAGCAGCTTGGTGGGGGGCCATGAGCAGTTCTTC. The full variable domain, in which reference TRBV5-1 and TRBJ2-1 provide the parts outside the CDR3, is KAGVTQTPRYLIKTRGQQVTLSCSPISGHRSVSWYQQTPGQGLQFLFEYFSETQRNKGNFPGRFSGRQFSNSRSEMNVSTLELGDSALYLCASSLVGGHEQFFGPGTRLTVL.

The chain employs TRBV27 and TRBJ2-5; TRBD1 agrees at 10 bases. Trimming took 6 bases from V and 5 from J; bases not matched to a gene: 12. The CDR3 has 16 amino acids. The germline gives CDR1 MNHEY, CDR2 SMNVEV (reference sequence). The CDR3 bases are TGTGCCAGCAGGAATACCGGGACAGGGGTCTGGGAGACCCAGTACTTC. It specifies CASRNTGTGVWETQYF.

This sequence joins TRBV11-2 and TRBJ2-1; weak D call: TRBD1 (5 bases). The germline CDR1 and CDR2 sequences are SGHAT and FQNNGV. This CDR3 contains 15 residues. Between the trimmed V and J ends, which lost 1 base and 7 bases, there was a span of 14 bases. This chain's CDR3 is CASSLGAGPGNEQFF. In DNA, the CDR3 is TGTGCCAGCAGCTTAGGGGCAGGGCCAGGTAATGAGCAGTTCTTC.

The chain combines TRBV4-1 with TRBJ2-1; 11 positions match TRBD1. The germline CDR1 and CDR2 sequences are MGHRA and YSYEKL. V trimming: 3 bases; J trimming: 3 bases; junction bases outside the gene matches: 4. The CDR3 extends over 16 amino acids. The CDR3 sequence: CASSQYGTGGYNEQFF. The CDR3 DNA reads as TGCGCCAGCAGCCAGTACGGGACAGGGGGCTACAATGAGCAGTTCTTC.

The rearrangement joins TRBV27 to TRBJ1-1; a weak D match, TRBD1 (5 bases). Germline V gene sequence: CDR1 MNHEY, CDR2 SMNVEV (reference sequence). With 6 bases removed from V and 0 bases from J, the gap between germline ends came to 11 bases. The CDR3 is 14 amino acids. The CDR3 loop reads CASRPGPMNTEAFF. The DNA of the CDR3 is TGTGCCAGCAGGCCGGGACCGATGAACACTGAAGCTTTCTTT.

The chain joins TRBV13 to TRBJ2-2; no firm D call. This CDR3 spans 13 amino acids. Germline-derived CDR1 and CDR2 are PRHDT and FYEKMQ (reference sequence). V was trimmed by 6 bases and J by 2 bases, leaving 7 bases between them. The CDR3 here is CASSGPNTGELFF. CDR3 nucleotides: TGTGCCAGCAGTGGTCCCAACACCGGGGAGCTGTTTTTT.

This clone appeared a single time. The chain recombines TRBV14 with TRBJ2-7, with D uncertain. Germline assignment: CDR1 SGHDN and CDR2 FVKESK. Between the trimmed V and J ends, which lost 5 bases and 2 bases, there was a span of 7 bases. There are 12 residues in the CDR3. The DNA of the CDR3 is TGTGCCAGCAGCTCAAGAACCTACGAGCAGTACTTC. Amino acid sequence: CASSSRTYEQYF.

Regarding this clone: This specimen includes other DNA sequences encoding the same CDR3. The J gene is TRBJ2-7, the V gene TRBV4-1; D is perhaps TRBD1 (6 bases). The CDR3 is 13 amino acids. Germline V gene data show CDR1 as MGHRA and CDR2 as YSYEKL. V dropped 4 bases and J dropped 3 bases, with 10 bases sitting between them. In nucleotides, the CDR3 is TGCGCCAGCAGCCCAGGGGTTGGCTACGAGCAGTACTTC. This translates into CASSPGVGYEQYF.

This clone was seen a single time. CDR3 coding DNA: TGTGCCAGCAGTGAAGCAGGTCAGGCCCTCAGGGAGACCCAGTACTTC. Translating gives CASSEAGQALRETQYF. This chain uses TRBV6-1 with TRBJ2-5, with D unclear. Germline CDR1 is MNHNS and CDR2 is SASEGT. The CDR3 contains 16 residues. Trimming cost V 0 bases and J 5 bases, with 16 bases left between them.

For the CDR3, the DNA is TGTGCCAGCAGCCCGGGGGGGGGTACCAATCAGCCCCAGCATTTT. As protein: CASSPGGGTNQPQHF. This chain uses TRBV11-2 with TRBJ1-5, with D possibly matching TRBD1 (5 bases). The V end was cut by 5 bases, the J end by 3 bases, with 14 bases between. The CDR3 sequence is 15 residues long. Germline V lookup: CDR1 SGHAT, CDR2 FQNNGV.

The V gene is TRBV27, the J gene TRBJ1-5; D not certain. The CDR3 sequence is 18 residues long. V lost 5 bases and J 7 bases, leaving 27 bases between the germline ends. Germline values: CDR1 MNHEY, CDR2 SMNVEV (reference sequence). CDR3 loop: CASSPDYVSPQTLQPQHF. CDR3 nucleotide sequence: TGTGCCAGCAGTCCCGATTACGTGTCCCCCCAAACGCTACAGCCCCAGCATTTT.

The rearrangement links TRBV4-1 to TRBJ2-7, with a possible D match to TRBD2 (6 bases). This CDR3 is built from 14 residues. The germline V gene encodes CDR1 MGHRA and CDR2 YSYEKL. V dropped 0 bases and J dropped 4 bases, with 10 bases sitting between them. This CDR3 reads CASSQDPGEYEQYF. The CDR3 DNA sequence: TGCGCCAGCAGCCAAGATCCGGGGGAATACGAGCAGTACTTC.

The J gene is TRBJ2-1, the V gene TRBV4-1; 7 bases fit TRBD2. Germline V gene sequence: CDR1 MGHRA, CDR2 YSYEKL. The CDR3 loop spans 16 amino acids. V lost 0 bases and J lost 2; bases outside the gene matches: 4. The CDR3 reads CASSQELAVTYNEQFF. The CDR3, as DNA: TGCGCCAGCAGCCAAGAGCTAGCGGTAACCTACAATGAGCAGTTCTTC.

The genes are TRBV27 and TRBJ2-7; TRBD2 is a possible D gene (6 bases). The CDR3 sequence is 14 residues long. The V end lost 6 bases, the J end lost 7 bases, and 19 bases lay between the germline ends. The germline gives CDR1 MNHEY, CDR2 SMNVEV (reference sequence). The CDR3 loop is CASSPGLSVGEQYF. The CDR3 nucleotides are TGTGCCAGCAGCCCGGGACTGTCTGTGGGAGAGCAGTACTTC.

The chain recombines TRBV7-9 with TRBJ1-1, with D perhaps TRBD1 (5 bases). Looked up from germline, CDR1 is SEHNR and CDR2 is FQNEAQ (reference sequence). This CDR3 comprises 15 residues. Trimming took off 1 base at V and 7 bases at J, with 16 bases between the two ends. The CDR3 loop reads CASSLGWGPNLEAFF. CDR3 in DNA: TGTGCCAGCAGCTTAGGATGGGGACCTAACCTTGAAGCTTTCTTT.

The chain recombines TRBV19 with TRBJ2-1, with 9 bases that match TRBD2. Germline V gene sequence: CDR1 LNHDA, CDR2 SQIVND (reference sequence). With V trimmed by 5 bases and J by 7 bases, 6 bases remained unmatched. CDR3 length: 14 amino acids. The CDR3 nucleotides read TGTGCCAGTAGTGTGACTAGCGGCCCTAATGAGCAGTTCTTC. Its translation: CASSVTSGPNEQFF.

In this sample, this clone turned up once. This sequence joins TRBV5-5 and TRBJ2-2; 7 bases are a match to TRBD2. The V gene's germline CDR1 is SGHKS and CDR2 YYEKEE (reference sequence). This CDR3 comprises 15 residues. V gave up 4 bases and J gave up 4 bases; unmatched junction bases: 7. CDR3 sequence reads: CASSLKAGITGELFF. The CDR3 DNA is TGTGCCAGCAGCCTGAAAGCGGGAATCACCGGGGAGCTGTTTTTT.

The chain couples TRBV5-1 to TRBJ2-5; the D gene is possibly TRBD2 (6 bases). The CDR3 spans 15 residues. V was shortened by 2 bases and J by 1 base, with 12 bases between the two germline ends. From germline, CDR1 is SGHRS and CDR2 YFSETQ. The CDR3 spells CASSLAGRTQETQYF. DNA for the CDR3: TGCGCCAGCAGCTTAGCCGGGAGAACCCAAGAGACCCAGTACTTC.

This rearrangement joins TRBV10-3 to TRBJ1-1, with 7 bases identical to TRBD1. Germline-derived CDR1 and CDR2 are ENHRY and SYGVKD. V trimming: 6 bases; J trimming: 8 bases; junction bases outside the gene matches: 3. The CDR3 runs to 11 residues. For the CDR3, the DNA is TGTGCCATCAGAGACAGGGAAGAAGCTTTCTTT. Its translation is CAIRDREEAFF.

V and J are TRBV6-5 and TRBJ2-7, with D possibly being TRBD2 (6 bases). Per the germline V gene, CDR1 is MNHEY and CDR2 is SVGAGI. V shed 6 bases and J shed 3 bases, with 18 bases lying between them. The CDR3 has 15 amino acids. The CDR3: CASRLARDSIYEQYF. CDR3 in DNA: TGTGCCAGCAGATTGGCCCGGGACTCCATCTACGAGCAGTACTTC.

The V gene is TRBV5-1, the J gene TRBJ2-7, with D hard to call. Deletions cut 0 bases from V and 0 bases from J, with 10 bases between. The CDR3 has 15 residues. The V gene's germline CDR1 is SGHRS and CDR2 YFSETQ. Written as DNA, the CDR3 is TGCGCCAGCAGCTTGGCAGGAACTTCCTCCTACGAGCAGTACTTC. The encoded protein is CASSLAGTSSYEQYF.

The J gene is TRBJ2-1, the V gene TRBV6-1; 7 bases align to TRBD1. This CDR3 has 14 residues. Germline V gives CDR1 MNHNS, CDR2 SASEGT. Losses at the gene ends were 6 bases for V and 9 bases for J; bases not matched to a gene: 11. CDR3 sequence reads: CASRTGTAEIEQFF. The DNA of the CDR3 is TGTGCCAGCAGGACCGGGACAGCCGAAATTGAGCAGTTCTTC.

J is TRBJ2-1 and V is TRBV5-1; 13 nucleotides agree with TRBD2. The V and J ends lost 0 bases and 1 base, in that order; junction bases with no gene match: 1. Germline CDR1 is SGHRS and CDR2 is YFSETQ. The CDR3 is 17 residues long. In nucleotides, the CDR3 is TGCGCCAGCAGCTTGGGGGGACTAGCGGGGTCCTACAATGAGCAGTTCTTC. Protein: CASSLGGLAGSYNEQFF.

J is TRBJ2-5 and V is TRBV28; TRBD2 agrees at 13 bases. Per germline, CDR1 MDHEN and CDR2 SYDVKM. V dropped 5 bases and J dropped 4; count of bases not matched to a gene: 4. This CDR3 contains 15 residues. Written as DNA, the CDR3 is TGTGCCAGCAGTCCTCGGACTAGCGGGAGAGAGACCCAGTACTTC. The encoded protein is CASSPRTSGRETQYF.

The count of this clone is one. The chain employs TRBV5-1 and TRBJ2-7; 9 bases map to TRBD1. Trimming at V came to 4 bases and at J to 4 bases, leaving 6 bases not matched to a gene. Germline CDR1 is SGHRS and CDR2 is YFSETQ. This CDR3 has 14 amino acids. CDR3 loop: CASSPGQGLYEQYF. For the CDR3, the DNA is TGCGCCAGCAGCCCGGGACAGGGCCTTTACGAGCAGTACTTC.